Each of the 6 T cell receptor beta chains below was sequenced from the same sample in a study of blood T cells in healthy people across ages. Primed by a sample-barcoded 5' primer and a J-beta primer mix, a second PCR proceeded for 7 to 11 cycles. TCRdb independently ran MiXCR on the 5' RACE reads; one entry per CDR3 protein. The sample records 1.5 million to 2 million distinct CDR3 sequences, roughly two fifths being singletons. Sequencing was carried out using blood. Receptor source: a human donor in good health.

This chain links TRBV13 with TRBJ2-7; 7 bases are shared with TRBD1. The CDR3 runs to 15 residues. V shed 5 bases, J shed 0 bases, and the junction held 7 bases outside the gene matches. Germline V gene lookup returns CDR1 PRHDT and CDR2 FYEKMQ (reference sequence). The CDR3 spells CASSNVRDSSYEQYF. In DNA form, the CDR3 reads TGTGCCAGCAGCAACGTAAGGGACAGCTCCTACGAGCAGTACTTC. Full variable domain (missing parts from reference TRBV13 and TRBJ2-7): AAGVIQSPRHLIKEKRETATLKCYPIPRHDTVYWYQQGPGQDPQFLISFYEKMQSDKGSIPDRFSAQQFSDYHSELNMSSLELGDSALYFCASSNVRDSSYEQYFGPGTRLTVT.

This clonotype was detected many times. The chain couples TRBV12-3 or TRBV12-4 to TRBJ2-7; possibly TRBD1 or TRBD2 for D (5 bases each). The CDR3 is 13 amino acids. Trimming pared 3 bases from V and 2 bases from J, leaving 8 bases between. The CDR3 here is CASSLGVPYEQYF. The CDR3 DNA reads TGTGCCAGCAGTTTGGGGGTCCCCTACGAGCAGTACTTC.

This clonotype was seen a handful of times. The chain recombines TRBV20-1 with TRBJ2-3; 11 bases line up with TRBD2. J lost 0 bases, V lost 1 base, and 9 bases had no gene match. The CDR3 contains 18 residues. CDR1 DFQATT and CDR2 SNEGSKA come from the germline V gene (reference sequence). The CDR3 DNA sequence: TGCAGTGCTAGAGTCCTAGCGGGGGGCCGAACTAGCACAGATACGCAGTATTTT. This translates into CSARVLAGGRTSTDTQYF.

A remark on this clonotype: Germline and junction disagree at one end, which may indicate a read error. The DNA of the CDR3 is TGTGCCGGCAGCCCTAGGGGGGGGGCATCCTACGAGCAGTACTTC. Translation gives CAGSPRGGASYEQYF. This chain connects TRBV7-2 to TRBJ2-7; possible D gene TRBD2, 7 bases. The CDR3 has 15 residues. Per germline, CDR1 SGHTA and CDR2 FQGNSA.

The chain links TRBV7-9 to TRBJ2-5; unclear D gene. CDR1 is SEHNR, CDR2 FQNEAQ, per germline (reference sequence). CDR3 length: 16 amino acids. V lost 5 bases and J 2 bases, leaving 18 bases between the germline ends. DNA of the CDR3: TGTGCCAGCAGCCCTTACGCGAGTAGATTGCAAGAGACCCAGTACTTC. Its translation: CASSPYASRLQETQYF.

In the case of this clonotype: This may be a read error: a much more frequent sequence differs by one nucleotide. DNA of the CDR3: TGTGCCAGCAGACGGGACTACACAGATACGCAGTATTTT. This encodes CASRRDYTDTQYF. This chain connects TRBV11-1 to TRBJ2-3, with 7 positions matching TRBD2. The CDR3 is made up of 13 amino acids. CDR1 and CDR2 from the germline V gene are SGHAT and FQDESV (reference sequence). The V segment lost 6 bases and the J segment 2 bases; nucleotides outside the gene matches: 2.